This T cell receptor (beta chain) emerged from a study of T-cell reconstitution after alpha-beta-depleted transplantation in children. Study conclusions and caveats: In patients about two months after transplant, alpha-beta T cells reportedly arose from several hundred expanded graft clones. Several patients had high TCRbeta diversity at day 60; it came from surviving recipient T cells and thymic progenitors. From newly produced T cells came most of the T-cell counts and diversity one year after transplant.

It was with unique molecular identifiers that the TCRbeta library was prepared. TCRdb reprocessed the PCR reads via MiXCR and lists one record per CDR3 protein. Of hundreds of thousands of distinct CDR3 sequences listed, roughly 25% are singletons. In regard to this clonotype: The antigen remains unidentified.

Sample: PBMCs, mostly from graft donor cells, taken 360 days after TCRalphabeta/CD19-depleted stem cell transplant. The sequence came from a female patient aged 2 to 10 who had a stem cell transplant for congenital amegakaryocytic thrombocytopenia, so the T cells may come from the graft donor.

The CDR3 spells CASSYRGMDNSPLHF. CDR3 coding DNA: TGTGCCAGCAGCTACAGGGGTATGGATAATTCACCCCTCCACTTT. This chain connects TRBV6-5 to TRBJ1-6; 7 bases map to TRBD1. Germline CDR1 is MNHEY and CDR2 is SVGAGI. Losses at the gene ends were 6 bases for V and 5 bases for J; bases not matched to a gene: 7. The CDR3 has 15 residues.